These 14 T cell receptor beta chains originate from one sample sequenced in a study of cytomegalovirus exposure and HLA in healthy donors. Primers included in the PCR were 60 Vbeta and 13 Jbeta primers. Sequencing was performed with immunoSEQ multiplex PCR; in TCRdb, only in-frame clones are kept and a portion is missing. The repertoire holds about 95,000 clones, with over 70% as singletons. The sequencing sample was made of PBMCs. The receptors were sampled from a man aged 18 to 30 in good health and CMV-seropositive.

This CDR3 is CASSVGLAGRYEQYF. The CDR3 coding sequence is TGTGCCAGCAGTGTCGGACTAGCGGGGCGCTACGAGCAGTACTTC. The V call is TRBV6-1, the J call TRBJ2-7; 12 bases fit TRBD2. Germline V gene lookup returns CDR1 MNHNS and CDR2 SASEGT. CDR3 length: 15 residues. V was pared by 4 bases and J by 3 bases, with 4 bases of the junction left unmatched.

The chain is built from TRBV5-1 and TRBJ1-6; unclear D gene. The ends were cut back, 4 bases at V and 3 bases at J, with 17 bases in the middle. CDR3 length: 17 amino acids. Per germline, CDR1 SGHRS and CDR2 YFSETQ. CDR3 sequence: CASSPGELRRYNSPLHF. Written as DNA, the CDR3 is TGCGCCAGCAGCCCGGGAGAGCTAAGGCGCTATAATTCACCCCTCCACTTT. The whole variable domain, remainder taken from reference TRBV5-1 and TRBJ1-6, is KAGVTQTPRYLIKTRGQQVTLSCSPISGHRSVSWYQQTPGQGLQFLFEYFSETQRNKGNFPGRFSGRQFSNSRSEMNVSTLELGDSALYLCASSPGELRRYNSPLHFGNGTRLTVT.

The chain employs TRBV21-1 and TRBJ2-4; the table's D call, TRBD2, was not checked against the DNA. TRBV21-1 is designated a pseudogene. This CDR3 region has 17 residues. The CDR3 nucleotides read TGTGCCAGCAGCAAGGTCGAGTCTGAGATAGCCAAAAACATTCAGTACTTC. It translates to CASSKVESEIAKNIQYF.

The CDR3 DNA sequence: TGTGCCAGCAGCACCGGTCCAGGGTACTACAATGAGCAGTTCTTC. Encoded protein: CASSTGPGYYNEQFF. This rearrangement joins TRBV7-9 to TRBJ2-1, with D possibly matching TRBD1 (5 bases). This CDR3 is built from 15 residues. Germline assignment: CDR1 SEHNR and CDR2 FQNEAQ (reference sequence). V was trimmed by 5 bases and J by 3 bases, leaving 14 bases between them.

This sequence joins TRBV6-5 and TRBJ1-2; D is perhaps TRBD1 (5 bases). CDR1 and CDR2 from the germline V gene are MNHEY and SVGAGI. The CDR3 is 14 residues long. The V end lost 0 bases, the J end lost 5 bases, and 10 bases lay between the germline ends. In nucleotides, the CDR3 is TGTGCCAGCAGTTACTCAGGGGCAGTATATGGCTACACCTTC. Translating it yields CASSYSGAVYGYTF.

The chain employs TRBV6-1 and TRBJ1-1; TRBD1 matches at 7 bases. CDR3 length equals 13 residues. V trimming: 7 bases; J trimming: 6 bases; junction bases outside the gene matches: 8. The germline V gene encodes CDR1 MNHNS and CDR2 SASEGT. The CDR3 sequence: CASMTGRASEAFF. The CDR3 coding sequence is TGTGCCAGCATGACAGGGCGGGCTTCTGAAGCTTTCTTT.

The rearrangement links TRBV14 to TRBJ2-5, with 11 positions matching TRBD2. CDR1 and CDR2 (germline): SGHDN, FVKESK. The CDR3 is 15 residues long. J gave up 4 bases and V 4 bases, and 5 bases lay outside the gene matches. CDR3 sequence reads: CASSLTGLAVETQYF. The CDR3 coding sequence is TGTGCCAGCAGCCTGACGGGACTAGCGGTAGAGACCCAGTACTTC.

This clone was recorded a few times. V usage is TRBV29-1 and J usage is TRBJ1-2; 7 bases align to TRBD1. The CDR3 has 12 amino acids. Germline CDR1 is SQVTM and CDR2 is ANQGSEA. Losses at the gene ends were 5 bases for V and 7 bases for J; bases not matched to a gene: 7. The CDR3 nucleotides are TGCAGCGTTCCCCGTCGACAGGGTGGCTACACCTTC. It codes for CSVPRRQGGYTF. The variable domain in full, completed from reference TRBV29-1 and TRBJ1-2, reads SAVISQKPSRDICQRGTSLTIQCQVDSQVTMMFWYRQQPGQSLTLIATANQGSEATYESGFVIDKFPISRPNLTFSTLTVSNMSPEDSSIYLCSVPRRQGGYTFGSGTRLTVV.

The rearrangement uses TRBV5-5 and TRBJ2-7, with 9 bases that match TRBD1. After removal of 4 bases from V and 0 bases from J, the junction contained 8 bases not matched to a gene. Germline lookup yields CDR1 SGHKS and CDR2 YYEKEE (reference sequence). The CDR3 covers 16 residues. DNA of the CDR3: TGTGCCAGCAGCACCCAGGGACAGGGATACTCCTACGAGCAGTACTTC. This encodes CASSTQGQGYSYEQYF.

This clone has only a few counts. This chain links TRBV4-1 with TRBJ2-7, with D possibly being TRBD2 (6 bases). Between the trimmed V and J ends, which lost 0 bases and 3 bases, there was a span of 12 bases. The germline gives CDR1 MGHRA, CDR2 YSYEKL. CDR3 length equals 15 residues. As DNA, the CDR3 is TGCGCCAGCAGCCAAGACGAGGGGACTCTCTACGAGCAGTACTTC. Translation: CASSQDEGTLYEQYF.

V gene TRBV2 combines with J gene TRBJ2-7; TRBD2 might be the D (6 bases). The CDR3 has 14 amino acids. V lost 9 bases, J lost 2 bases, and 17 bases lay in between. From germline, CDR1 is SNHLY and CDR2 FYNNEI. The chain's CDR3 is CASLPGGFAYEQYF. CDR3 coding DNA: TGTGCCAGTTTACCCGGGGGTTTTGCCTACGAGCAGTACTTC.

This chain connects TRBV5-1 to TRBJ2-3, with D maybe TRBD1 (6 bases). V lost 0 bases and J 6 bases, leaving 8 bases between the germline ends. This CDR3 comprises 13 residues. Germline V lookup: CDR1 SGHRS, CDR2 YFSETQ. The CDR3 is CASSLGGPDTQYF. DNA of the CDR3: TGCGCCAGCAGCTTGGGGGGGCCCGATACGCAGTATTTT.

This clone has a handful of counts. The chain has TRBV18 and TRBJ1-3; TRBD1 might be the D (6 bases). The CDR3 totals 17 residues. Germline V gives CDR1 KGHSH, CDR2 LQKENI. With 3 bases removed from V and 0 bases from J, the gap between germline ends came to 15 bases. The CDR3 here is CASSPQGQLLSGNTIYF. In DNA, the CDR3 is TGTGCCAGCTCACCTCAAGGACAGCTCCTCTCTGGAAACACCATATATTTT.

This clone was seen more than once but under ten times. The rearrangement uses TRBV5-1 and TRBJ1-1, with TRBD1 matching 9 bases. CDR1 and CDR2 (germline): SGHRS, YFSETQ. The V segment lost 4 bases and the J segment 5 bases; nucleotides outside the gene matches: 6. This CDR3 region has 14 residues. The CDR3 DNA reads TGCGCCAGCAGCCAGGGACAGGGATGGACTGAAGCTTTCTTT. Encoded protein: CASSQGQGWTEAFF.